These T cell receptor beta chains were read from a single sample in a study of cytomegalovirus exposure and HLA in healthy donors. The protocol was immunoSEQ multiplex PCR, while the TCRdb copy is restricted to in-frame clones and leaves out a portion. The sample records fewer than 130,000 clones, around 85% being singletons. The sample consisted of PBMCs. Receptors were obtained from a man between 35 and 55 years old in good health and CMV-seronegative. CDR3s leave out the opening cysteine and the closing phenylalanine or tryptophan. Clone size appears in some rows only: once, few, many, or a class for an expanded clone.

TRBV29-1,TRBJ2-1,once,SAADSAHEQF
TRBV6-6,TRBJ1-4,NA,ASSYPETGSGKLF
TRBV5-1,TRBJ1-5,NA,ASSTGTGLNQPQH
TRBV4-2,TRBJ1-2,NA,ASSQDRLMGGNYGYT
TRBV9,TRBJ2-7,NA,ASSVDPGGAYEQY
TRBV19,TRBJ1-1,NA,ATKLYLMNTEAF
TRBV28,TRBJ1-1,NA,ASTQRAGGLKTEAF
TRBV30,TRBJ1-4,NA,AWRPTGTSGKLF
TRBV18,TRBJ1-2,NA,ASSPPSKQGLDGYT
TRBV18,TRBJ1-3,NA,ASSLSTGPGAGNTIY
TRBV5-1,TRBJ2-2,NA,ASSGGQGNTGELF
TRBV27,TRBJ2-7,NA,ASSFTGGREQY
TRBV6-6,TRBJ1-1,NA,ASSWGTGNTEAF
TRBV6-5,TRBJ2-3,NA,ASSFPGTDTQY
TRBV4-2,TRBJ1-4,NA,ASSQGEGHLNEKLF
TRBV5-6,TRBJ2-1,NA,ASSYDRGSYNEQF
TRBV14,TRBJ1-1,NA,ASSQGRVIRGAF
TRBV5-6,TRBJ2-5,NA,ASSLIRTSGQETQY
TRBV5-1,TRBJ1-1,NA,ASSLEGTGRRAF
TRBV29-1,TRBJ1-1,few,SVQPRNTEAF
TRBV6-6,TRBJ2-1,NA,ASSFPGTSGVREQF
TRBV13,TRBJ1-6,NA,ASSLGGGSLNNSPLH
TRBV5-1,TRBJ1-1,NA,ASSTNLNTEAF
TRBV6-5,TRBJ2-1,NA,ASSSSRQGWDEQF
TRBV18,TRBJ2-3,NA,ASSPARVETDTQY
TRBV30,TRBJ1-2,NA,AWSVPLPGSNYGYT
TRBV30,TRBJ2-7,NA,AWSVDLGDYEQY
TRBV28,TRBJ2-5,NA,ASTNPGQPETQY
TRBV28,TRBJ1-5,NA,ASSPVRNQPQH
TRBV2,TRBJ2-7,NA,ASRGSHYEQY
TRBV29-1,TRBJ2-1,NA,SLEPGGNEQF
TRBV6-6,TRBJ1-5,NA,ASSGGQASNQPQH
TRBV5-4,TRBJ1-1,NA,ASSRPGQGLGTEAF
TRBV7-8,TRBJ1-1,NA,ASSLPSRRQLNTEAF
TRBV18,TRBJ1-3,NA,ASSPQSGENTIY
TRBV6-5,TRBJ1-2,few,ASSWTASYGYT
TRBV6-1,TRBJ1-5,NA,ASSPGHSSNQPQH
TRBV5-4,TRBJ2-5,NA,ASSPGQGARETQY
TRBV5-1,TRBJ1-5,once,ASSLGTREGQPQH
TRBV7-2,TRBJ1-2,NA,ASSTQGGLEGYT
TRBV2,TRBJ1-2,NA,ASSAPGYGYT
TRBV4-2,TRBJ1-5,NA,ASSQDEGAMGPQH
TRBV28,TRBJ2-6,NA,AAGGVAGANVLT
TRBV7-9,TRBJ1-3,many,ASSLASSGNTIY
TRBV29-1,TRBJ2-1,NA,SGGLYNEQF
TRBV5-1,TRBJ2-2,NA,ASSPLGPGGSGELF
TRBV7-9,TRBJ2-7,once,ASSLSLSEQY
TRBV5-1,TRBJ2-4,NA,ASSPEGNIQY
TRBV18,TRBJ2-7,once,ASSPSGQREQY
TRBV6-1,TRBJ2-3,NA,AGMTSGGRADTQY
TRBV30,TRBJ1-5,once,AWSVRGLLDQPQH
TRBV6-1,TRBJ1-1,NA,ASSDGGNTEAF
TRBV5-1,TRBJ1-1,NA,ASSSEIASMNTEAF
TRBV5-1,TRBJ1-6,NA,ASSLVGGSSYNSPLH
TRBV4-1,TRBJ2-7,few,ASSQSGTGAYEQY
TRBV5-1,TRBJ1-5,NA,ASSSSGSNSQPQH
TRBV5-6,TRBJ1-2,NA,ASSLVTKGYT
TRBV30,TRBJ2-1,NA,AWTSGGRGQF
TRBV5-1,TRBJ2-1,NA,ASSPGEGGSYNEQF